These 24 T cell receptor beta chains share one sample of origin, sequenced in a study of somatic mutations in cytotoxic T cells in rheumatoid arthritis. The repertoire was sequenced with immunoSEQ multiplex PCR; TCRdb's copy has only in-frame clones and lacks some. The sample lists roughly 16,000 clones, 82% seen once, with about 17% in the top ten. Sequenced input: CD8+ T cells sorted from blood. These receptors were taken from a woman in her fifties or sixties with rheumatoid arthritis.

The V gene is TRBV5-6, the J gene TRBJ2-1, with no clear D. Trimming pared 0 bases from V and 7 bases from J, leaving 5 bases between. Germline V gene data show CDR1 as SGHDT and CDR2 as YYEEEE. The CDR3 loop spans 12 amino acids. CDR3 sequence: CASSLGPNEQFF. CDR3 nucleotides: TGTGCCAGCAGCTTGGGTCCAAATGAGCAGTTCTTC.

The table lists this clone with a few counts. This chain uses TRBV2 with TRBJ1-1; D call uncertain. Germline assignment: CDR1 SNHLY and CDR2 FYNNEI. Trimming left V 5 bases short and J 1 base short, with 2 bases between. CDR3 length: 11 amino acids. The CDR3 region is CASSTNTEAFF. CDR3 sequence (DNA): TGTGCCAGCAGTACGAACACTGAAGCTTTCTTT.

This chain uses TRBV2 with TRBJ2-1; tentative D call: TRBD2 (6 bases). CDR1 is SNHLY, CDR2 FYNNEI, per germline. This CDR3 is 17 amino acids long. V was cut by 5 bases and J by 4 bases, with 21 bases left in between. The CDR3 DNA reads TGTGCCAGCAGTCGAACCCCCTGGGGGACTGAGTACAATGAGCAGTTCTTC. Translating gives CASSRTPWGTEYNEQFF.

The rearrangement uses TRBV19 and TRBJ1-2; TRBD1 matches 8 bases. The CDR3 spans 14 residues. Per the germline V gene, CDR1 is LNHDA and CDR2 is SQIVND (reference sequence). V dropped 6 bases and J dropped 6; count of bases not matched to a gene: 9. The CDR3 DNA reads TGTGCCAGTAGCCCCCAGGGGGCGCCGGATGGCTACACCTTC. This translates into CASSPQGAPDGYTF.

The V call is TRBV11-2, the J call TRBJ2-6, with unresolved D. V lost 1 base and J 4 bases, leaving 5 bases between the germline ends. Per the germline V gene, CDR1 is SGHAT and CDR2 is FQNNGV. The length of the CDR3 is 14 residues. As DNA, the CDR3 is TGTGCCAGCAGCTTAGGGGGAGGGGCCAACGTCCTGACTTTC. It specifies CASSLGGGANVLTF. Together with reference TRBV11-2 and TRBJ2-6, the CDR3 gives the full variable domain: EAGVAQSPRYKIIEKRQSVAFWCNPISGHATLYWYQQILGQGPKLLIQFQNNGVVDDSQLPKDRFSAERLKGVDSTLKIQPAKLEDSAVYLCASSLGGGANVLTFGAGSRLTVL.

Comments on this clone: The sample has other DNA sequences that encode this CDR3 too. The chain is built from TRBV11-2 and TRBJ2-3; unclear D gene. V lost 1 base and J lost 0, with 8 bases in between. CDR1 and CDR2 from the germline V gene are SGHAT and FQNNGV. The CDR3 runs 15 residues. The CDR3 bases are TGTGCCAGCAGCTTAGTTGGCACGAGCACAGATACGCAGTATTTT. It specifies CASSLVGTSTDTQYF.

The rearrangement uses TRBV9 and TRBJ2-2, with TRBD2 identical over 7 bases. CDR1 and CDR2 from the germline V gene are SGDLS and YYNGEE. The CDR3 loop spans 16 amino acids. With V trimmed by 0 bases and J by 5 bases, 7 bases remained unmatched. CDR3 residues: CASSVDGGRLTGELFF. The CDR3, as DNA: TGTGCCAGCAGCGTAGACGGGGGGAGGTTAACCGGGGAGCTGTTTTTT.

The CDR3 reads CASSTGLAAPYNEQFF. CDR3 bases: TGTGCCAGCAGCACGGGACTAGCGGCCCCCTACAATGAGCAGTTCTTC. The genes are TRBV7-8 and TRBJ2-1; 11 bases fit TRBD2. Germline loops: CDR1 SGHVS, CDR2 FQNEAQ. The CDR3 has 16 amino acids. V shed 5 bases, J shed 2 bases, and the junction held 5 bases outside the gene matches.

This chain connects TRBV14 to TRBJ1-6; D might be TRBD1 (6 bases). This CDR3 region has 14 residues. V gave up 3 bases and J gave up 9 bases, with 12 bases separating them. Germline CDR1 is SGHDN and CDR2 is FVKESK. The CDR3 here is CASSHRGIGSPLHF. The CDR3 region has the DNA TGTGCCAGCAGCCACAGGGGAATCGGTTCACCCCTCCACTTT.

The gene calls are TRBV2 and TRBJ2-7; 7 bases are a match to TRBD1. The trim removed 2 bases at V and 4 bases at J, leaving 5 bases unmatched. CDR3 size: 14 residues. The germline gives CDR1 SNHLY, CDR2 FYNNEI. CDR3: CASSERYRGYEQYF. The CDR3 DNA is TGTGCCAGCAGTGAACGGTACAGGGGATACGAGCAGTACTTC.

The rearrangement uses TRBV30 and TRBJ1-3; maybe TRBD1 (6 bases). The CDR3 loop spans 15 amino acids. Germline loops: CDR1 GTSNPN, CDR2 SVGIG (reference sequence). The V and J ends lost 4 bases and 4 bases respectively, with 17 bases between them. CDR3 amino acids: CAWTFQGSGGNTIYF. The CDR3, as DNA: TGTGCCTGGACCTTTCAGGGGTCGGGAGGAAACACCATATATTTT.

CDR3 region: CASSYQQHCNQPQHF. The CDR3 bases are TGTGCCAGCAGTTACCAACAGCATTGCAATCAGCCCCAGCATTTT. The rearrangement uses TRBV6-5 and TRBJ1-5; D gene unclear. V lost 2 bases and J 2 bases, leaving 10 bases between the germline ends. In germline, CDR1 is MNHEY, CDR2 SVGAGI. The CDR3 is 15 amino acids.

This chain connects TRBV10-3 to TRBJ2-7, with 11 positions matching TRBD2. CDR1 and CDR2 (germline): ENHRY, SYGVKD. After removal of 0 bases from V and 2 bases from J, the junction contained 3 bases not matched to a gene. The CDR3 extends over 16 amino acids. The CDR3 region is CAISESLAGGAYEQYF. In nucleotides, the CDR3 is TGTGCCATCAGTGAGTCGTTAGCGGGAGGGGCCTACGAGCAGTACTTC.

V usage is TRBV27 and J usage is TRBJ1-4, with D perhaps matching TRBD1 (6 bases). In germline, CDR1 is MNHEY, CDR2 SMNVEV (reference sequence). This CDR3 is 14 amino acids long. V dropped 5 bases and J dropped 10 bases, with 17 bases sitting between them. Here the CDR3 reads CASSPTGFYGKLFF. CDR3 DNA: TGTGCCAGCAGTCCCACAGGGTTTTATGGAAAACTGTTTTTT.

The chain joins TRBV7-8 to TRBJ2-7; TRBD1 aligns across 9 bases. J gave up 4 bases and V 6 bases, and 7 bases lay outside the gene matches. The germline V gene has CDR1 SGHVS and CDR2 FQNEAQ. This CDR3 is 14 amino acids long. The CDR3 loop reads CASRTGTGPYEQYF. The CDR3 nucleotides read TGTGCCAGCAGGACCGGGACAGGGCCGTACGAGCAGTACTTC.

This chain uses TRBV5-4 with TRBJ1-2; 11 nucleotides agree with TRBD1. From germline, CDR1 is SGHNT and CDR2 YYREEE (reference sequence). The CDR3 covers 17 residues. V shed 4 bases, J shed 2 bases, and the junction held 10 bases outside the gene matches. The CDR3 loop reads CASSPWTGGLINYGYTF. The CDR3 DNA reads as TGTGCCAGCAGCCCTTGGACAGGGGGCCTTATCAACTATGGCTACACCTTC. The full variable domain, its missing parts supplied by reference TRBV5-4 and TRBJ1-2, is ETGVTQSPTHLIKTRGQQVTLRCSSQSGHNTVSWYQQALGQGPQFIFQYYREEENGRGNFPPRFSGLQFPNYSSELNVNALELDDSALYLCASSPWTGGLINYGYTFGSGTRLTVV.

The V gene is TRBV7-9, the J gene TRBJ2-7; the D gene could be TRBD1 or TRBD2 (5 bases each). Trimming pared 3 bases from V and 7 bases from J, leaving 13 bases between. The CDR3 spans 13 residues. Germline loops: CDR1 SEHNR, CDR2 FQNEAQ (reference sequence). The CDR3 is CASSFPGSGEQYF. As DNA, the CDR3 is TGTGCCAGCAGCTTTCCAGGGTCGGGGGAGCAGTACTTC.

The V gene is TRBV7-6, the J gene TRBJ2-2, with a weak D call TRBD1 (6 bases). The CDR3 covers 15 residues. Trimming removed 5 bases from V and 4 bases from J, with 14 bases in between. Germline lookup yields CDR1 SGHVS and CDR2 FNYEAQ. In nucleotides, the CDR3 is TGTGCCAGCAGCGGGGGCCTTAAGGGCACCGGGGAGCTGTTTTTT. Its translation: CASSGGLKGTGELFF. Variable domain in full (rest from reference TRBV7-6 and TRBJ2-2): GAGVSQSPRYKVTKRGQDVALRCDPISGHVSLYWYRQALGQGPEFLTYFNYEAQQDKSGLPNDRFSAERPEGSISTLTIQRTEQRDSAMYRCASSGGLKGTGELFFGEGSRLTVL.

This sequence joins TRBV30 and TRBJ2-7, with 7 positions matching TRBD2. This CDR3 comprises 16 residues. Unmatched junction bases numbered 12, after V lost 1 base and J lost 3 bases. Germline values: CDR1 GTSNPN, CDR2 SVGIG (reference sequence). CDR3 amino acids: CAWSAPGGNERYEQYF. The CDR3 region has the DNA TGTGCCTGGAGTGCTCCGGGGGGAAACGAACGCTACGAGCAGTACTTC.

The chain employs TRBV2 and TRBJ1-5; 10 bases map to TRBD1. V gave up 4 bases and J gave up 3 bases; unmatched junction bases: 3. This CDR3 contains 15 residues. Germline CDR1 is SNHLY and CDR2 is FYNNEI. CDR3 in DNA: TGTGCCAGCAGTGCGACAGGGGGCATCAATCAGCCCCAGCATTTT. It specifies CASSATGGINQPQHF.

The chain links TRBV9 to TRBJ2-3; D gene ambiguous. Trimming stripped 0 bases from V and 5 bases from J, with 7 bases between. The CDR3 has 13 residues. Per the germline V gene, CDR1 is SGDLS and CDR2 is YYNGEE. The CDR3 protein is CASSVGGGDTQYF. The CDR3 DNA sequence: TGTGCCAGCAGCGTAGGGGGTGGAGATACGCAGTATTTT.

This clone was picked up a small number of times. This chain uses TRBV19 with TRBJ1-5, with a possible D match to TRBD1 (5 bases). V was pared by 7 bases and J by 1 base, with 23 bases between. This CDR3 region has 18 residues. Germline V CDR1 and CDR2: LNHDA, SQIVND (reference sequence). DNA for the CDR3: TGTGCCAGTATTGCCGGCAGGGCACATCACGTCAGCAATCAGCCCCAGCATTTT. Translated, it gives CASIAGRAHHVSNQPQHF.

The chain employs TRBV28 and TRBJ1-1; 8 nucleotides align to TRBD1. V lost 2 bases and J lost 5; bases outside the gene matches: 4. Looked up from germline, CDR1 is MDHEN and CDR2 is SYDVKM. This CDR3 has 14 residues. Here the CDR3 DNA reads TGTGCCAGCAGTTTACACAGGGGGGGGACTGAAGCTTTCTTT. Translating it yields CASSLHRGGTEAFF.

The chain combines TRBV11-3 with TRBJ2-1; no definite D call. There are 13 residues in the CDR3. V was shortened by 3 bases and J by 5 bases, with 8 bases between the two germline ends. Germline V gene data show CDR1 as SGHNT and CDR2 as YENEEA. CDR3 bases: TGTGCCAGCAGCTTCTTACCCAACAATGAGCAGTTCTTC. Translating it yields CASSFLPNNEQFF.